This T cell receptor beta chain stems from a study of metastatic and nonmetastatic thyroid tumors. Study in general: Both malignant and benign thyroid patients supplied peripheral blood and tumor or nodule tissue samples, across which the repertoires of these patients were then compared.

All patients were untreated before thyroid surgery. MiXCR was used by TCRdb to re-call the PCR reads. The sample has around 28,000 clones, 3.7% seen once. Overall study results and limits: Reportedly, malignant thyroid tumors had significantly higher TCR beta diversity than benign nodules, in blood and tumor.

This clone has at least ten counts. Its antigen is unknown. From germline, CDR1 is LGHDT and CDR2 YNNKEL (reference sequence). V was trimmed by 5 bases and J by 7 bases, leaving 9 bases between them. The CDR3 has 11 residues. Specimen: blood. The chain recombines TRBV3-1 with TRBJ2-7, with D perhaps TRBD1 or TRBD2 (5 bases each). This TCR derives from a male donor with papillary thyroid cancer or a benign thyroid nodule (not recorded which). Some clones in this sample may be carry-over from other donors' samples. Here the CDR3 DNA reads TGTGCCAGCAGCTCGGGACGAGAGCAGTACTTC. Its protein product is CASSSGREQYF.